Listed here are 8 T cell receptor beta chains from one sample, sequenced in a study of cytomegalovirus exposure and HLA in healthy donors. The PCR had 60 Vbeta and 13 Jbeta primers. Method: immunoSEQ multiplex PCR; TCRdb's copy keeps in-frame clones and lacks some. The data show about 130,000 clones, more than 70% seen once. Sequencing used PBMCs. These receptors were obtained from a middle-aged man in good health and CMV-seronegative.

This clone was found once. The V and J genes are TRBV5-1 and TRBJ2-2; 8 bases fit TRBD1. CDR1 and CDR2 from the germline V gene are SGHRS and YFSETQ. J was trimmed by 2 bases and V by 4 bases; bases with no gene match: 4. The CDR3 is made up of 15 amino acids. The CDR3 DNA reads as TGCGCCAGCAGCCCAGCAGGGGGCAACACCGGGGAGCTGTTTTTT. Its protein product is CASSPAGGNTGELFF.

CDR3 DNA: TGTGCCAGCTGCCAAGGAGTTACCTACGAGCAGTACTTC. Translating gives CASCQGVTYEQYF. This chain connects TRBV7-9 to TRBJ2-7; unclear D gene. This CDR3 contains 13 residues. Trimming shortened V by 8 bases and J by 2 bases, and 13 bases separated the two germline ends. Germline V lookup: CDR1 SEHNR, CDR2 FQNEAQ (reference sequence).

The chain is built from TRBV7-2 and TRBJ2-7; TRBD2 is a possible D gene (6 bases). V lost 4 bases to trimming and J lost 2 bases, with 21 bases between them. Germline-derived CDR1 and CDR2 are SGHTA and FQGNSA. The CDR3 is 17 residues long. This CDR3 reads CASSSTLGRGGTYEQYF. For the CDR3, the DNA is TGTGCCAGCAGCTCCACCTTAGGGCGGGGAGGAACCTACGAGCAGTACTTC.

The gene calls are TRBV5-1 and TRBJ2-7; TRBD1 matches at 7 bases. Trimming cost V 0 bases and J 6 bases; bases outside gene matches: 6. Germline CDR1 and CDR2: SGHRS and YFSETQ. This CDR3 is 14 amino acids long. CDR3 in DNA: TGCGCCAGCAGCTTGGACCCGACAGGGCCCGAGCAGTACTTC. Amino acids: CASSLDPTGPEQYF.

The chain recombines TRBV6-5 with TRBJ2-7; 9 bases are a match to TRBD2. V was pared by 0 bases and J by 3 bases, with 3 bases of the junction left unmatched. The CDR3 has 15 amino acids. Germline-derived CDR1 and CDR2 are MNHEY and SVGAGI. The CDR3 sequence: CASSYSRRGGYEQYF. CDR3 bases: TGTGCCAGCAGTTACTCGAGGCGGGGGGGCTACGAGCAGTACTTC.

J is TRBJ1-1 and V is TRBV9, with D tentatively TRBD1 (6 bases). Germline V CDR1 and CDR2: SGDLS, YYNGEE. Between the trimmed V and J ends, which lost 6 bases and 5 bases, there was a span of 17 bases. The CDR3 covers 14 residues. CDR3 coding DNA: TGTGCCAGCACCCCCCCAGGGGTGGAGACTGAAGCTTTCTTT. This codes for CASTPPGVETEAFF.

The chain recombines TRBV9 with TRBJ2-5; 9 nucleotides line up with TRBD1. Per germline, CDR1 SGDLS and CDR2 YYNGEE. This CDR3 is built from 16 residues. V lost 4 bases and J lost 5; bases outside the gene matches: 12. The CDR3 nucleotides are TGTGCCAGCAGCCCCCGAACAGGGGGCTTTGGGGAGACCCAGTACTTC. It translates to CASSPRTGGFGETQYF.

The V gene is TRBV5-1, the J gene TRBJ2-5; 8 bases are a match to TRBD2. Germline V gives CDR1 SGHRS, CDR2 YFSETQ. The CDR3 covers 16 residues. After removal of 0 bases from V and 5 bases from J, the junction contained 9 bases not matched to a gene. DNA for the CDR3: TGCGCCAGCAGCTTGGCCCCGGGTAGCGGGGTGGAGACCCAGTACTTC. Translated, it gives CASSLAPGSGVETQYF.